The 25 T cell receptor beta chains below all came from one sample that was sequenced in a study of blood T cell repertoires in COVID-19. The method was immunoSEQ multiplex PCR; TCRdb's version includes in-frame clones alone and lacks a portion of them. The profile shows almost 400,000 clones, more than 75% of them singletons. The sample comprised PBMCs or T cells enriched from blood (not recorded which). These receptors were collected from a woman aged 25 to 45 with acute COVID-19.

CDR3 region: CASSLGQSTDTQYF. In DNA form, the CDR3 reads TGTGCCAGCAGCCTGGGCCAGAGCACAGATACGCAGTATTTT. The rearrangement links TRBV11-3 to TRBJ2-3; D call uncertain. This CDR3 is built from 14 residues. Looked up from germline, CDR1 is SGHNT and CDR2 is YENEEA. With 5 bases removed from V and 0 bases from J, the gap between germline ends came to 9 bases.

V and J are TRBV23-1 and TRBJ2-1; 7 bases line up with TRBD2. TRBV23-1 counts as an open reading frame of uncertain function. V was clipped by 0 bases and J by 2 bases; unmatched bases: 7. The length of the CDR3 is 17 residues. The CDR3 spells CASSQSAERGTYNEQFF. The CDR3 bases are TGCGCCAGCAGTCAATCGGCGGAGCGGGGTACCTACAATGAGCAGTTCTTC.

V gene TRBV5-5 combines with J gene TRBJ1-5, with 9 bases fitting TRBD1. Germline CDR1 reads SGHKS; CDR2 reads YYEKEE (reference sequence). Trimming took 4 bases from V and 9 from J; bases not matched to a gene: 8. The CDR3 has 14 residues. The CDR3 here is CASSPGQGGRPQHF. DNA for the CDR3: TGTGCCAGCAGCCCGGGACAGGGCGGGAGGCCCCAGCATTTT.

The chain couples TRBV7-2 to TRBJ1-2; no firm D call. This CDR3 has 14 amino acids. Germline V gives CDR1 SGHTA, CDR2 FQGNSA. V lost 0 bases and J 2 bases, leaving 7 bases between the germline ends. The CDR3 spells CASSLARENYGYTF. DNA for the CDR3: TGTGCCAGCAGCTTAGCGAGGGAGAACTATGGCTACACCTTC.

A remark on this clone: A read error may account for a junction end that differs from germline. The CDR3 is CASSNSILDNSPLHF. DNA of the CDR3: TGTGCCAGCAGTAACTCCATACTCGATAATTCACCCCTCCACTTT. This sequence joins TRBV6-5 and TRBJ1-6, with D uncertain. The CDR3 totals 15 residues. Germline CDR1 and CDR2: MNHEY and SVGAGI.

The chain is built from TRBV29-1 and TRBJ2-3, with a tentative D call TRBD1 (5 bases). Germline V gene data show CDR1 as SQVTM and CDR2 as ANQGSEA. The CDR3 length is 14 residues. Between the trimmed V and J ends, which lost 8 bases and 1 base, there was a span of 16 bases. In DNA, the CDR3 is TGCAGCCATATAACAGGTTTCCGCACAGATACGCAGTATTTT. This gives the protein CSHITGFRTDTQYF.

This chain links TRBV30 with TRBJ1-1; D gene ambiguous. Trimming shortened V by 2 bases and J by 7 bases, and 8 bases separated the two germline ends. Germline assignment: CDR1 GTSNPN and CDR2 SVGIG (reference sequence). The CDR3 spans 11 residues. CDR3 amino acids: CAWSPRGEAFF. CDR3 DNA: TGTGCCTGGAGTCCCCGAGGTGAAGCTTTCTTT.

The chain recombines TRBV30 with TRBJ1-5, with 10 bases fitting TRBD1. The CDR3 has 12 residues. The junction had 1 base not matched to a gene; V was cut back by 6 bases and J by 5 bases. In germline, CDR1 is GTSNPN, CDR2 SVGIG (reference sequence). This CDR3 reads CACGTGDQPQHF. The CDR3, as DNA: TGTGCCTGCGGGACAGGGGATCAGCCCCAGCATTTT.

The chain carries TRBV9 and TRBJ1-2; 8 bases agree with TRBD1. The CDR3 is 16 amino acids. Germline loops: CDR1 SGDLS, CDR2 YYNGEE. V lost 3 bases to trimming and J lost 6 bases; unmatched junction nucleotides: 13. The CDR3 reads CASSARPGTGTNGYTF. The DNA of the CDR3 is TGTGCCAGCAGCGCAAGACCCGGGACAGGTACTAATGGCTACACCTTC.

V usage is TRBV5-6 and J usage is TRBJ2-7; 9 positions match TRBD1. The CDR3 covers 19 residues. Looked up from germline, CDR1 is SGHDT and CDR2 is YYEEEE. The J segment lost 5 bases and the V segment lost 4 bases, leaving 22 bases of the junction unmatched. CDR3 nucleotide sequence: TGTGCCAGCAGCCGTTCCGGGGGGTCCGGGACAGGGTTGATCCACGAGCAGTACTTC. It specifies CASSRSGGSGTGLIHEQYF.

This chain joins TRBV6-2 or TRBV6-3 and TRBJ1-1; D remains ambiguous. The CDR3 sequence is 15 residues long. From germline, CDR1 is MNHEY and CDR2 SVGEGT. The V end lost 6 bases, the J end lost 0 bases, and 14 bases lay between the germline ends. The CDR3 reads CASSMEEELNTEAFF. CDR3 in DNA: TGTGCCAGCAGCATGGAAGAGGAACTGAACACTGAAGCTTTCTTT.

This clone has just a few counts. J is TRBJ1-2 and V is TRBV7-3; TRBD1 agrees at 7 bases. Germline lookup yields CDR1 SGHTA and CDR2 FQGTGA. The CDR3 loop spans 13 amino acids. With 5 bases clipped from V and 6 bases from J, the junction kept 6 bases outside the gene matches. As DNA, the CDR3 is TGTGCCAGCAGCGGGTCAGGGGGGAATGGCTACACCTTC. It codes for CASSGSGGNGYTF.

The chain is built from TRBV18 and TRBJ2-2; 11 bases are a match to TRBD1. The V and J ends lost 6 bases and 4 bases, in that order; junction bases with no gene match: 7. The CDR3 is 16 residues long. The germline CDR1 and CDR2 sequences are KGHSH and LQKENI. The CDR3 loop reads CASSPWTGGITGELFF. CDR3 in DNA: TGTGCCAGCTCTCCTTGGACAGGGGGCATCACCGGGGAGCTGTTTTTT.

This chain connects TRBV15 to TRBJ1-2, with D uncertain. This CDR3 is 13 amino acids long. CDR1 and CDR2 (germline): LNHNV, YYDKDF (reference sequence). Trimming cost V 5 bases and J 13 bases, with 20 bases left between them. CDR3 DNA: TGTGCCACCAGCCATAACTGGGAGTTATCCCTCACCTTC. Amino acid sequence: CATSHNWELSLTF. Drawing the rest from reference TRBV15 and TRBJ1-2, the complete variable domain is DAMVIQNPRYQVTQFGKPVTLSCSQTLNHNVMYWYQQKSSQAPKLLFHYYDKDFNNEADTPDNFQSRRPNTSFCFLDIRSPGLGDTAMYLCATSHNWELSLTFGSGTRLTVV.

The chain joins TRBV19 to TRBJ1-5, with 8 bases that match TRBD1. CDR1 and CDR2 from the germline V gene are LNHDA and SQIVND (reference sequence). The CDR3 covers 16 residues. V dropped 7 bases and J dropped 6; count of bases not matched to a gene: 14. The chain's CDR3 is CASTQIPQGAAQPQHF. CDR3 DNA: TGTGCCAGTACCCAAATCCCTCAGGGGGCGGCTCAGCCCCAGCATTTT.

In this sample, this clone turned up once. This chain joins TRBV29-1 and TRBJ2-3; D is perhaps TRBD1 (6 bases). CDR1 SQVTM and CDR2 ANQGSEA come from the germline V gene. V lost 8 bases and J lost 1, with 19 bases in between. The CDR3 sequence is 15 residues long. The CDR3 region is CSTHSRDTRTDTQYF. CDR3 nucleotide sequence: TGCAGCACACACTCCCGGGACACCCGCACAGATACGCAGTATTTT.

The chain recombines TRBV7-9 with TRBJ1-4; D is undetermined. Germline CDR1 and CDR2: SEHNR and FQNEAQ (reference sequence). The CDR3 is 15 amino acids. Deletions cut 1 base from V and 3 bases from J, with 9 bases between. CDR3 DNA sequence: TGTGCCAGCAGCTTAGGGCGGGCGGCTAATGAAAAACTGTTTTTT. Encoded protein: CASSLGRAANEKLFF.

V gene TRBV5-6 combines with J gene TRBJ2-1, with 10 bases matching TRBD2. This CDR3 is built from 17 residues. The trim removed 0 bases at V and 12 bases at J, leaving 15 bases unmatched. Germline values: CDR1 SGHDT, CDR2 YYEEEE. The CDR3 here is CASSLGVPSGGAEVQFF. The CDR3 DNA reads as TGTGCCAGCAGCTTGGGGGTGCCCAGCGGGGGGGCCGAGGTGCAGTTCTTC.

The chain joins TRBV7-8 to TRBJ2-7, with D possibly TRBD1 on 7 matching bases. CDR1 SGHVS and CDR2 FQNEAQ come from the germline V gene. The V and J ends lost 0 bases and 3 bases respectively, with 24 bases between them. The CDR3 contains 19 residues. The CDR3, as DNA: TGTGCCAGCAGCTTAGCTGAGGAGCGGGCCGTGACAGGGATCTACGAGCAGTACTTC. Its translation is CASSLAEERAVTGIYEQYF.

The chain combines TRBV12-3 or TRBV12-4 with TRBJ1-2, with no clear D. Trimming stripped 5 bases from V and 7 bases from J, with 11 bases between. The CDR3 loop spans 12 amino acids. The CDR3 loop is CASSLQRVGYTF. CDR3 coding DNA: TGTGCCAGCAGTCTCCAACGGGTTGGCTACACCTTC.

This clone was counted a single time. The chain couples TRBV6-2 or TRBV6-3 to TRBJ2-3, with 7 nucleotides matching TRBD1. The V gene's germline CDR1 is MNHEY and CDR2 SVGEGT. This CDR3 is 16 amino acids long. Unmatched junction bases numbered 10, after V lost 2 bases and J lost 5 bases. CDR3 sequence reads: CASSYDQQGRRDTQYF. The CDR3 coding sequence is TGTGCCAGCAGTTACGATCAACAGGGGCGGCGAGATACGCAGTATTTT.

CDR3 bases: TGTGCCAGCAGTGAATCGGGGGTGTACTTC. It yields the protein CASSESGVYF. The chain carries TRBV25-1 and TRBJ2-7, with TRBD2 as a possible D gene (6 bases). The V gene's germline CDR1 is MGHDK and CDR2 SYGVNS. The CDR3 loop spans 10 amino acids. Deletions cut 1 base from V and 12 bases from J, with 7 bases between.

The gene calls are TRBV7-8 and TRBJ1-1; D unclear. Trimming removed 2 bases at V and 0 bases at J, with 4 bases between. The CDR3 sequence is 13 residues long. Germline V gene sequence: CDR1 SGHVS, CDR2 FQNEAQ. CDR3 coding DNA: TGTGCCAGCAGCTTACAGATGAACACTGAAGCTTTCTTT. Residues: CASSLQMNTEAFF.

The V gene is TRBV5-1, the J gene TRBJ1-4; D uncertain. Germline loops: CDR1 SGHRS, CDR2 YFSETQ. The V gene lost 0 bases and the J gene lost 8 bases, with 11 bases spanning the gap. CDR3 length equals 14 residues. The CDR3 is CASSLAGVREKLFF. CDR3 bases: TGCGCCAGCAGCTTGGCCGGGGTACGGGAAAAACTGTTTTTT.

The chain uses TRBV7-9 and TRBJ2-3; D possibly corresponds to TRBD1 (6 bases). The V end lost 4 bases, the J end lost 1 base, and 15 bases lay between the germline ends. This CDR3 has 16 residues. Germline CDR1 reads SEHNR; CDR2 reads FQNEAQ (reference sequence). The CDR3 reads CASSSGQYMGTDTQYF. The CDR3 region has the DNA TGTGCCAGCAGCTCCGGACAGTATATGGGCACAGATACGCAGTATTTT.